This TCR beta chain is drawn from a study of blood T cell repertoires in COVID-19. Study details: PBMCs, B-cell-depleted T cells, or T cells were the source of the cDNA or gDNA that made up the material.

The authors' processing: For nucleated cells, counts were estimated from reference gene primer amplification. Profiled with immunoSEQ multiplex PCR; TCRdb holds only in-frame clones, not every one. V and J calls and clone size are as listed in that table; D and trimming were resolved from the DNA. The sample has 490,000 or so clones; 75% to 90% are singletons. Sequencing was done on a sample of PBMCs or T cells enriched from blood (not recorded which). The sequence was collected from an older woman who had recovered from COVID-19.

For the CDR3, the DNA is TGTGCCAGCAGCAGTACAGGGGACACTGAAGCTTTCTTT. This translates into CASSSTGDTEAFF. This chain links TRBV6-5 with TRBJ1-1; 7 positions agree with TRBD1. V was clipped by 6 bases and J by 3 bases; unmatched bases: 4. CDR3 length equals 13 residues. Germline loops: CDR1 MNHEY, CDR2 SVGAGI.